This TCR beta chain was obtained from a study of CD8+ T cells in alopecia areata (dated by TCRdb to 2017 to 2018). As for the study more broadly: Treated patients were enrolled in an open-label pilot trial of oral tofacitinib, 5 to 10 mg twice daily, for moderate-to-severe alopecia areata. Patients received tofacitinib for 6 to 18 months and were then followed off drug for 6 months to check for delayed response and recurrence. In treated patients, disease severity was measured using the SALT score, which gives the percentage of scalp surface area affected. In both human patients and the C3H/HeJ mouse model, the study applied high-throughput TCRbeta sequencing to look at T cell clonal expansion in alopecia areata. On the human side, TCRbeta sequencing was run on scalp tissue and on sorted CD4+ and CD8+ peripheral blood T cells from healthy controls and from alopecia areata patients with either patchy or totalis/universalis disease. Tofacitinib-treated patients had biopsies at baseline and at 4 and 24 weeks of treatment, with a later scalp biopsy in several patients. Scalp clonality was compared among normal scalp (n=4), patchy alopecia areata scalp (n=8), and alopecia totalis/universalis scalp (n=8). RNA was obtained with the PAXgene miRNA kit for fixed scalp, the miRNeasy kit for PBMCs, and the RNeasy kit for mouse skin. Amplification of TCRbeta CDR3 regions was done by immunoSEQ multiplex PCR using 35 Vbeta forward primers and 13 Jbeta reverse primers.

The library was built by means of the immunoSEQ multiplex PCR assay. For TCR sequencing, RNA was extracted from every sample and reverse transcribed into cDNA to serve as template. SuperScript III was used to make first-strand cDNA, primed with a 2:1 mix of oligo-dT and random hexamers. A synthetic immune receptor repertoire was used to assess amplification bias, and residual bias was removed computationally. Concerning the study's data processing: After raw reads were preprocessed to remove errors, the CDR3 was defined following IMGT conventions as running from the conserved cysteine to phenylalanine. Clonality was calculated as 1 minus Shannon entropy normalized by log2 of the number of productive unique TCRs. CD4 or CD8 identity of scalp clones was inferred by cross-referencing scalp TCRbeta sequences with sorted blood CD4 and CD8 repertoires. TCRdb limited this immuneACCESS table to in-frame rearrangements with V and J called. A share of clones is missing; checked studies link under half to unresolved V genes, and the rest is unexplained. V and J calls and clone size follow that table, whereas D and trimming were derived from the DNA. Across this sample there are about 200,000 clones, with about three fifths seen only once. The ten most abundant clones make up more than 5.5% of the sample.

The CDR3 runs 12 amino acids, cysteine and phenylalanine included. Only the CDR3 DNA is retained, 36 bases long and in frame from the first base. The germline V gene (reference sequence) supplies CDR1 GTSNPN and CDR2 SVGIG. V is shortened by 4 bases, J by 4 bases, and the region joining them spans 9 bases. The time point label of this sample denotes: roughly 24 weeks on oral tofacitinib. The sample's treatment or condition label, decoded: oral pan-JAK inhibitor, 5-10 mg twice daily. Lesional scalp punch biopsies and peripheral blood were collected from alopecia areata patients. After PBMCs were isolated by density centrifugation and stained for CD3, CD4 and CD8, a FACSAria was used to sort CD4+ and CD8+ T cells. Broader findings and caveats from the paper: Tofacitinib significantly decreased scalp clonality and the number of expanded CD8+ clones among the top 100 scalp clones. Lesional scalp, especially in alopecia totalis/universalis, showed higher clonality and more expanded CD8+ clones than normal scalp, suggesting antigenic drive. During tofacitinib treatment, many expanded lesional clones stuck around in both scalp and blood, and this persistence may partly explain why relapse happens after treatment is stopped. Shared TCR sequences between patients were less evident than in mice, which may be partly attributable to HLA diversity in the patient population. Resident alphabeta T cells in normal human skin are also sequenced, complicating scalp TCR repertoire analysis, unlike mouse skin dominated by gammadelta T cells. Because the treated cohort was small and included a single nonresponder, larger studies are needed to assess links between baseline CD8+ expansion and response.

This clone was observed once. Its antigen target is currently unknown. Base qualities are not at hand, and no much larger clone is one base apart. The material sequenced was CD4+ T cells sorted from blood, taken at week 24, from a patient treated with tofacitinib. The TCR comes from a human donor with alopecia areata. This chain joins TRBV30 to TRBJ2-3, with a weak D call of TRBD1 (5 bases match). The CDR3 region: CAWKSRADTQYF. The bases are TGTGCCTGGAAATCCAGGGCAGATACGCAGTATTTT.